These 11 T cell receptor beta chains originate from one sample sequenced in a study of immune evolution from preneoplasia to lung adenocarcinoma. Data came from immunoSEQ multiplex PCR; TCRdb stores just in-frame clones and leaves some out. The table has some 5,500 clones, approximately 86% seen once. The sequenced sample was FFPE invasive lung adenocarcinoma tissue. All receptors come from a person aged 50-70 years with lung adenocarcinoma.

J is TRBJ2-7 and V is TRBV6-6; 10 bases fit TRBD1. CDR3 length: 14 amino acids. Germline V gives CDR1 MNHNY, CDR2 SVGAGI (reference sequence). V shed 6 bases, J shed 4 bases, and the junction held 6 bases outside the gene matches. In DNA form, the CDR3 reads TGTGCCAGCAGGGAACCGGGACAGGGGTACGAGCAGTACTTC. It codes for CASREPGQGYEQYF.

The chain combines TRBV11-2 with TRBJ2-7; TRBD1 matches 9 bases. Germline CDR1 and CDR2: SGHAT and FQNNGV. The CDR3 sequence is 15 residues long. V trimming: 5 bases; J trimming: 5 bases; junction bases outside the gene matches: 10. The CDR3 sequence: CASSQGQGPQNEQYF. Here the CDR3 DNA reads TGTGCCAGCAGCCAGGGACAGGGACCGCAGAACGAGCAGTACTTC.

The V gene is TRBV5-6, the J gene TRBJ1-2, with D possibly matching TRBD1 (6 bases). V was shortened by 3 bases and J by 2 bases, with 8 bases between the two germline ends. Germline V lookup: CDR1 SGHDT, CDR2 YYEEEE. The CDR3 runs 13 residues. CDR3 nucleotide sequence: TGTGCCAGCAGCTCTGGGACAAACTATGGCTACACCTTC. Amino acid sequence: CASSSGTNYGYTF.

V is TRBV11-1 and J is TRBJ2-1, with 10 bases matching TRBD2. The CDR3 consists of 14 residues. The J segment lost 9 bases and the V segment lost 4 bases, leaving 6 bases of the junction unmatched. CDR1 is SGHAT and CDR2 is FQDESV in the germline V gene (reference sequence). DNA of the CDR3: TGTGCCAGCAGCTACCTAGCGGGAGAGGGTGAGCAGTTCTTC. It translates to CASSYLAGEGEQFF.

As concerns this clone: Other DNA sequences in this specimen translate into the identical CDR3. The chain employs TRBV7-6 and TRBJ2-5; D gene uncertain. V lost 2 bases to trimming and J lost 2 bases, with 6 bases between them. Germline V gene sequence: CDR1 SGHVS, CDR2 FNYEAQ. The CDR3 has 13 residues. In DNA form, the CDR3 reads TGTGCCAGCAGCTTACCCCCACAAGAGACCCAGTACTTC. Translation: CASSLPPQETQYF. The entire variable domain, with the rest obtained from reference TRBV7-6 and TRBJ2-5, is as follows: GAGVSQSPRYKVTKRGQDVALRCDPISGHVSLYWYRQALGQGPEFLTYFNYEAQQDKSGLPNDRFSAERPEGSISTLTIQRTEQRDSAMYRCASSLPPQETQYFGPGTRLLVL.

Comment on this clone: A junction boundary mismatches the germline segment, possibly from a read error. The chain combines TRBV5-1 with TRBJ1-5, with unresolved D. The CDR3 is 14 amino acids. Germline loops: CDR1 SGHRS, CDR2 YFSETQ. CDR3 region: CASSLESTDQPQHF. CDR3 nucleotide sequence: TGCGCCAGCAGTTTGGAAAGTACCGATCAGCCCCAGCATTTT.

The V call is TRBV28, the J call TRBJ2-1; D is unclear. Trimming removed 4 bases at V and 7 bases at J, with 17 bases between. CDR3 size: 15 residues. Germline V gene lookup returns CDR1 MDHEN and CDR2 SYDVKM. CDR3 protein: CASSSGGGQVNEQFF. CDR3 DNA sequence: TGTGCCAGCAGTTCGGGTGGCGGTCAGGTGAATGAGCAGTTCTTC.

This clone has only one observation. The chain joins TRBV5-1 to TRBJ2-7; 7 bases fit TRBD2. The V segment lost 4 bases and the J segment 3 bases; nucleotides outside the gene matches: 7. This CDR3 region has 14 residues. Looked up from germline, CDR1 is SGHRS and CDR2 is YFSETQ. For the CDR3, the DNA is TGCGCCAGCAGCCCGGGGAGGGGAAGCTACGAGCAGTACTTC. It is translated as CASSPGRGSYEQYF.

The genes are TRBV5-1 and TRBJ1-3, with D maybe TRBD1 (5 bases). The ends were cut back, 3 bases at V and 2 bases at J, with 9 bases in the middle. CDR3 size: 14 residues. Germline assignment: CDR1 SGHRS and CDR2 YFSETQ. CDR3 sequence reads: CASSSQGTGNTIYF. CDR3 sequence (DNA): TGCGCCAGCAGCTCGCAGGGTACTGGAAACACCATATATTTT.

The V and J genes are TRBV21-1 and TRBJ2-1; TRBD1 is taken as the D call from the table, unchecked against the DNA. TRBV21-1 is labeled a pseudogene. This CDR3 is 11 amino acids long. The CDR3 loop reads CARNSSHEQFF. The DNA for the CDR3 is TGTGCCAGAAACAGCAGCCATGAGCAGTTCTTC.

This clone was detected once. V is TRBV7-3 and J is TRBJ2-5; D possibly matches TRBD1 or TRBD2 (5 bases each). This CDR3 has 14 residues. The V end was cut by 8 bases, the J end by 5 bases, with 18 bases between. Germline CDR1 and CDR2: SGHTA and FQGTGA. The CDR3, as DNA: TGTGCCAGCTCCCCGGCAGGGAGAGGGGAGACCCAGTACTTC. Protein sequence: CASSPAGRGETQYF. Full variable domain (rest looked up from reference TRBV7-3 and TRBJ2-5): GAGVSQTPSNKVTEKGKYVELRCDPISGHTALYWYRQSLGQGPEFLIYFQGTGAADDSGLPNDRFFAVRPEGSVSTLKIQRTERGDSAVYLCASSPAGRGETQYFGPGTRLLVL.